This T cell receptor beta chain stems from a study of PD-1 blockade in classical Hodgkin lymphoma. Each and every patient relapsed after autologous stem cell transplantation, and patients got differing brentuximab vedotin exposure. Sequenced by immunoSEQ multiplex PCR; TCRdb stores in-frame clones only, minus some. The sample has approximately 27,000 clones, approximately 66% seen once. This clone was detected once. Its antigen remains unknown. Findings of the study overall: Baseline diversity resembling that of newly diagnosed patients was seen in complete responders.

Germline V gene lookup returns CDR1 LNHDA and CDR2 SQIVND (reference sequence). The length of the CDR3 is 15 residues. The V end lost 0 bases, the J end lost 0 bases, and 6 bases lay between the germline ends. The sequenced sample was peripheral blood mononuclear cells (PBMCs), obtained before the second cycle of nivolumab. V gene TRBV19 combines with J gene TRBJ2-1, with no clear D. This receptor was identified in a human donor with classical Hodgkin lymphoma. The CDR3 region is CASSIDTGSYNEQFF. As DNA, the CDR3 is TGTGCCAGTAGTATAGACACCGGCTCCTACAATGAGCAGTTCTTC.